This TCR beta chain appears in the sequencing data of a study of graft-versus-host responses after intestinal transplantation. As for this clone: Antigen: not known.

TCRdb keeps only in-frame clones here, not all; method: immunoSEQ multiplex PCR. The data contain around 90,000 clones, 80% to 95% of them singletons. Here the sequenced sample was unstimulated CD4+ T cells sorted from spleen or lymph node cells, taken before intestinal transplant. The sequence derives from a human donor who received an intestinal transplant.

The CDR3 region has the DNA TGTGCCAGTAGTATCAGTGGAGGGGATAATGAAAAACTGTTTTTT. Its translation: CASSISGGDNEKLFF. The chain is built from TRBV19 and TRBJ1-4; a weak D match, TRBD1 (5 bases). V was clipped by 3 bases and J by 4 bases, with 12 bases between them. CDR1 is LNHDA and CDR2 is SQIVND in the germline V gene (reference sequence). The CDR3 loop spans 15 amino acids.